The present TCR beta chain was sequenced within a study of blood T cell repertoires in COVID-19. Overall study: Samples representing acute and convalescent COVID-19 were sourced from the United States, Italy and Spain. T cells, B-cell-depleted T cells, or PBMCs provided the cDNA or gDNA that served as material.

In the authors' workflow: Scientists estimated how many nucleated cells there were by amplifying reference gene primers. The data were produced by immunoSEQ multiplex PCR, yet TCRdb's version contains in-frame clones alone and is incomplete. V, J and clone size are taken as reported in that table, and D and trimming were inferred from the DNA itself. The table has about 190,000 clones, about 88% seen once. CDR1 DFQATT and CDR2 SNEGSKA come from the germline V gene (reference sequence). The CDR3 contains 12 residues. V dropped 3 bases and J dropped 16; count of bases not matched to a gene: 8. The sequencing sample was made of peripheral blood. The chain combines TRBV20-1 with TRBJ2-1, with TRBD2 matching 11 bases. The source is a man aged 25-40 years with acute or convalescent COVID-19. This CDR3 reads CSASLRRLAGFF. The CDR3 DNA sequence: TGCAGTGCTAGTCTCAGGCGACTAGCGGGATTCTTC.